The sequence of this T cell receptor beta chain was determined in a study of shared clonotypes between healthy human individuals. The study's findings and limits: Across subsets, estimated richness was generally greater for naive than for memory populations.

Assay: immunoSEQ multiplex PCR; the TCRdb copy retains only in-frame clones and omits some. The repertoire holds 1.5 million to 1.9 million clones, with 95% to 99% as singletons. This CDR3 is 16 amino acids long. The junction had 7 bases not matched to a gene; V was cut back by 6 bases and J by 4 bases. Looked up from germline, CDR1 is SGHDN and CDR2 is FVKESK. The study separated CD4+ cells into CD45RA+ naive and CD45RA-negative memory subsets. Of note for this clone: Its antigen is still unknown.

Input material: naive CD4+ T cells sorted from blood. This sample's subset: CD45RA+ positively selected. The chain recombines TRBV14 with TRBJ2-5; TRBD2 aligns across 14 bases. The origin of this receptor is a man under 40 in good health. This CDR3 is CASSRMTSGRGETQYF. The CDR3 DNA reads as TGTGCCAGCAGTCGGATGACTAGCGGGAGGGGAGAGACCCAGTACTTC.